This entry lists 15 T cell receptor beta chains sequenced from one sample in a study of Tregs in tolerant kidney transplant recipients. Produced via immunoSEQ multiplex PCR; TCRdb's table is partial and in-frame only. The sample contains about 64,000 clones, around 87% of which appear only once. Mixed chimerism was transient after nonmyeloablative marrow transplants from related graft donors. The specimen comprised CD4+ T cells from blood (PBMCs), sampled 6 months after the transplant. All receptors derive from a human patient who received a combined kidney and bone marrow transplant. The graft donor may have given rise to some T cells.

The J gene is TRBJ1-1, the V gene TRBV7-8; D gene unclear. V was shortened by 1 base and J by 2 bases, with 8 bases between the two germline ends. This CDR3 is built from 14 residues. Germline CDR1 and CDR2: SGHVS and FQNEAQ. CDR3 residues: CASSLGHSNTEAFF. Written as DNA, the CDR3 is TGTGCCAGCAGCTTAGGACACTCTAACACTGAAGCTTTCTTT.

The CDR3 reads CASSPGVYTEAFF. The CDR3 DNA reads TGTGCCAGCAGCCCAGGGGTTTACACTGAAGCTTTCTTT. This chain links TRBV7-3 with TRBJ1-1; possibly TRBD1 for D (6 bases). Per the germline V gene, CDR1 is SGHTA and CDR2 is FQGTGA. This CDR3 has 13 amino acids. Trimming took 5 bases from V and 3 from J, leaving 10 bases between them.

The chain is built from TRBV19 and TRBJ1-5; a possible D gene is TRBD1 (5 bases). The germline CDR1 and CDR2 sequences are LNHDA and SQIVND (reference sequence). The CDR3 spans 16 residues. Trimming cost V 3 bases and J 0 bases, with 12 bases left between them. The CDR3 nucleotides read TGTGCCAGTAGTATTGTGGGGGGACTTAGCAATCAGCCCCAGCATTTT. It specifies CASSIVGGLSNQPQHF.

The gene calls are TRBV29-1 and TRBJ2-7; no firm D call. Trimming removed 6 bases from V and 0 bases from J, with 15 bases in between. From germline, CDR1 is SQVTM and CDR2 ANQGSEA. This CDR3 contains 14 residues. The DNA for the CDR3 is TGCAGCGTCCCCTGGAGACGCAACTCCTACGAGCAGTACTTC. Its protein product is CSVPWRRNSYEQYF.

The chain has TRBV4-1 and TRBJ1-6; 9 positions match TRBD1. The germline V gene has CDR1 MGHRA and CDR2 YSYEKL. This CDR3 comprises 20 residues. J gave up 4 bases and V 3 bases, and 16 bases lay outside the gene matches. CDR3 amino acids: CASSHSLGQGHLSYNSPLHF. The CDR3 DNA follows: TGCGCCAGCAGCCACTCCTTGGGACAGGGCCACCTATCTTATAATTCACCCCTCCACTTT.

The chain's CDR3 is CASSARGGGPYEQYF. The CDR3 nucleotides read TGTGCCAGTAGTGCGCGGGGGGGAGGGCCCTACGAGCAGTACTTC. The chain carries TRBV19 and TRBJ2-7, with TRBD2 matching 9 bases. The CDR3 has 15 residues. Losses at the gene ends were 5 bases for V and 2 bases for J; bases not matched to a gene: 7. CDR1 and CDR2 (germline): LNHDA, SQIVND (reference sequence). Variable domain in full (rest from reference TRBV19 and TRBJ2-7): DGGITQSPKYLFRKEGQNVTLSCEQNLNHDAMYWYRQDPGQGLRLIYYSQIVNDFQKGDIAEGYSVSREKKESFPLTVTSAQKNPTAFYLCASSARGGGPYEQYFGPGTRLTVT.

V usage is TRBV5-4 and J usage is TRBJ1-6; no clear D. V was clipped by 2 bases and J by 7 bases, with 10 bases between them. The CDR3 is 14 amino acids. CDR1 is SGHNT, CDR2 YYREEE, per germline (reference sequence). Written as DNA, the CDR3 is TGTGCCAGCAGCTTCCTACAGCTAAATTCACCCCTCCACTTT. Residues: CASSFLQLNSPLHF.

The CDR3 spells CASIGSTLAGARYNEQFF. CDR3 sequence (DNA): TGTGCCAGCATCGGAAGCACTCTAGCGGGGGCCAGGTACAATGAGCAGTTCTTC. The chain recombines TRBV7-2 with TRBJ2-1; 10 nucleotides line up with TRBD2. The CDR3 contains 18 residues. The J segment lost 4 bases and the V segment lost 7 bases, leaving 16 bases of the junction unmatched. CDR1 and CDR2 from the germline V gene are SGHTA and FQGNSA.

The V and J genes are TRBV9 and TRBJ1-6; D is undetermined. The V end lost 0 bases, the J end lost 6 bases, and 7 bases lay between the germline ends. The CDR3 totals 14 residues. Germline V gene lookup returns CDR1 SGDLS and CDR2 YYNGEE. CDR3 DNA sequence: TGTGCCAGCAGCGTAGGCGCAGGTAATTCACCCCTCCACTTT. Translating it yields CASSVGAGNSPLHF.

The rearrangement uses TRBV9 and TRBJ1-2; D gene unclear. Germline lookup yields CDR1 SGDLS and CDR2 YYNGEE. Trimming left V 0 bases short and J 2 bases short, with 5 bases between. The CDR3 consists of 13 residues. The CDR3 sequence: CASSVEENYGYTF. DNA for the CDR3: TGTGCCAGCAGCGTAGAGGAGAACTATGGCTACACCTTC. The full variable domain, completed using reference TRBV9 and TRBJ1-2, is DSGVTQTPKHLITATGQRVTLRCSPRSGDLSVYWYQQSLDQGLQFLIQYYNGEERAKGNILERFSAQQFPDLHSELNLSSLELGDSALYFCASSVEENYGYTFGSGTRLTVV.

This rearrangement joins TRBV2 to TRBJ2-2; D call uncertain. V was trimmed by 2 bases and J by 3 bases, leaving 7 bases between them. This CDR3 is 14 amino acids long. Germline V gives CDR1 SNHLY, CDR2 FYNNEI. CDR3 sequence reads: CASSESTDTGELFF. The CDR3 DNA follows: TGTGCCAGCAGTGAAAGCACAGACACCGGGGAGCTGTTTTTT.

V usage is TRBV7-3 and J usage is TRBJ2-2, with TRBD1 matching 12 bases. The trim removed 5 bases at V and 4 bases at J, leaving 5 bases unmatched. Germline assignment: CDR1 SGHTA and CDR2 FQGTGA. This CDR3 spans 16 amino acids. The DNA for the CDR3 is TGTGCCAGCAGCCCAGGGACAGGGGGCGGCACCGGGGAGCTGTTTTTT. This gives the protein CASSPGTGGGTGELFF.

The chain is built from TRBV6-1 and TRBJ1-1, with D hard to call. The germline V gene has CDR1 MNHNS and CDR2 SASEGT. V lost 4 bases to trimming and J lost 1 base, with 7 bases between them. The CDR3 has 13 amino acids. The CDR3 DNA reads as TGTGCCAGCAGTGGCGCTCGGAACACTGAAGCTTTCTTT. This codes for CASSGARNTEAFF.

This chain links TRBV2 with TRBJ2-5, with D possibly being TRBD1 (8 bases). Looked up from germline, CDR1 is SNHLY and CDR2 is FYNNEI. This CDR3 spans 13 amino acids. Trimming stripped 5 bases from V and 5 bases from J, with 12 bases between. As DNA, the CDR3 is TGTGCCAGCAGTATACAGGGGGGGGAGACCCAGTACTTC. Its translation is CASSIQGGETQYF.

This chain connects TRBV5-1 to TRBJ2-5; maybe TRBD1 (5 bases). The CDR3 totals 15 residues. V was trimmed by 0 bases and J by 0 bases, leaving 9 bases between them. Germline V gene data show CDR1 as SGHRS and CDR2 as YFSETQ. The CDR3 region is CASSLALDNQETQYF. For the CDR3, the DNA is TGCGCCAGCAGCTTGGCTCTGGACAACCAAGAGACCCAGTACTTC.